This T cell receptor beta chain was retrieved from a study of regulatory T cells in long-lasting Graves disease (TCRdb year 2021). Regarding the complete study: Antithyroid drugs had been taken for less than 3 months by newly diagnosed Graves' disease patients. Peripheral blood TCR sequencing and RNA sequencing compared persistent Graves' disease patients with newly diagnosed Graves' disease patients. The study took place in China and was registered as a clinical trial. TCR sequencing covered roughly 13 persistent and 20 or so newly diagnosed Graves' disease patients, around 35 samples in total.

Looking up the germline V gene (reference sequence) yields CDR1 DFQATT and CDR2 SNEGSKA. The CDR3 runs 15 residues from the cysteine to the phenylalanine. The DNA shown is the 45-base CDR3, in frame from base 1. V is shortened by 0 bases, J by 2 bases, and the region joining them spans 13 bases. The method was multiplex PCR. The sequencing machine was an Illumina HiSeq 4000. TCR beta libraries were built with iRepertoire HTBI primers and Arm-PCR amplification of CDR3 regions. PCR products were gel purified before sequencing. In the original analysis: Gene usage analysis of CDR3 amino acid clonotypes relied on the roughly 60 TRBV and 13 to 15 TRBJ segments identified across samples. COPE and FqMerger were used to merge the filtered high-quality paired reads into contigs. BLAST was used to align contigs to the IMGT TRBV, TRBD and TRBJ reference genes, and CDR3 was defined following IMGT. Any clonotype with a frequency above 0.1% was counted as a highly expanded clone. Shannon entropy was used to measure repertoire diversity, and the Gini coefficient was used to measure V-J evenness. A clonotype was considered public if more than one individual shared it. TCRdb reprocessed the public reads (quality trimming at Q25 with fastp, clone calling with MiXCR) and kept in-frame beta chains. Every distinct CDR3 protein forms one entry, paired with its most common genes and DNA. The V and J calls follow TCRdb's processing rather than the paper's. Recorded for this sample are roughly 400,000 distinct CDR3 sequences; about a sixth of them occurred a single time. The ten top clones hold about 25% of the sample.

This clonotype was seen a handful of times. Its antigen is currently not known. Within one base of it there is no much larger clone, and no base qualities were kept. According to the study, the label for this sample's time point signals: newly diagnosed GD, antithyroid drugs for less than 3 months. For both TCR sequencing and RNA sequencing, RNA was extracted from PBMCs in TRIzol. The diagnosis of Graves' disease was made according to American Thyroid Association guidelines. Patients were recruited from an endocrinology department in Xi'an, China. Each patient gave approximately 10 milliliters of peripheral blood, collected in an EDTA anticoagulant tube. Ficoll Paque Plus density gradient separation was used to isolate PBMCs, and no further T cell sorting was done. RNA quality was checked with an Agilent 2100 Bioanalyzer and agarose gel, and concentration with a NanoDrop 2000. Summary of the overall study and its limitations: As a limitation, the authors acknowledged that the small sample size may reduce accuracy. A larger number of public clonotypes was shared among persistent patients (fewer than 3,000) than among newly diagnosed patients (roughly 930). Only peripheral blood was studied, because thyroid tissue, the primary lesion, was inaccessible. Persistent disease showed preferential use of TRBV28, TRBJ1-2 and TRBJ2-5, whereas newly diagnosed disease favored TRBV20-1 and TRBJ2-1. Persistent Graves' disease patients showed lower TCR Shannon entropy and fewer highly expanded clones than newly diagnosed patients, suggesting clonal expansion. Sequencing and analysis were limited to the TCR beta chain.

This sample was shared with a second study, whose subject was T cells in Graves' hyperthyroidism and ophthalmopathy. The second study's paper adds: Graves' hyperthyroidism was defined as stable when no progression to ophthalmopathy occurred over 18 months of follow-up. Hyperthyroidism patients were aged 18 to 65 years and newly diagnosed, with disease duration of less than 2 months. Exclusion was applied to patients with uncontrolled infections, other autoimmune diseases, pregnancy or lactation. Diagnoses relied on clinical symptoms, serum thyroxine and TRAb, thyroid ultrasound and orbital computed tomography. A first-round RT-PCR of the TCR CDR3 used the HTBI primer set with the Qiagen OneStep RT-PCR kit. Most expanded thyroid clonotypes (frequency above 0.001) were also detected in blood, suggesting blood repertoires may reflect thyroid immune responses. In cross-validation, a model built on a 13 V-J signature told ophthalmopathy apart from stable hyperthyroidism with 85% to 90% sensitivity and about 81% specificity, and in testing the same model reached 80%/75%. In validation, progression to ophthalmopathy was predicted by the model with about 70% sensitivity and 72% to 85% specificity, a median of approximately 6.5 months before onset. To identify TCR V-J signatures that set the groups apart, the researchers used a discovery cohort of 100 patients, made up of 43 with Graves' ophthalmopathy and about 60 with stable Graves' hyperthyroidism. Whether ophthalmopathy could be predicted prospectively was tested in an independent validation cohort made up of 18 to 20 hyperthyroidism patients plus 17 patients who later progressed to ophthalmopathy. The 100 or so discovery patients were randomly split 7:3 into training and test sets. The study also compared thyroid tissue and blood T-cell repertoires from five or six Graves' hyperthyroidism patients. After blood sampling, hyperthyroidism patients were treated with methimazole at a starting dose of 30 mg daily, and ophthalmopathy patients were treated with high-dose intravenous methylprednisolone. The libraries were constructed in a second round of multiplex PCR and then size-selected and purified. The libraries were sequenced on an Illumina HiSeq2000 using paired-end 100 bp reads. Raw data were processed with SOAPnuke, discarding reads with adapters, uncalled bases, mean Phred below 15, or no exact constant-primer or identifier match. High-quality paired reads were merged with COPE v1.2.5, and unique nucleotide sequences were defined as clonotypes. Clonotypes were aligned to IMGT TRBV, TRBD and TRBJ reference segments using MiTCR v1.1. Analysis was restricted to V-J combinations with a frequency above 0.0001, which covered 99.2% of repertoires. A TCS score was defined as the ratio of F50 (clonal expansion) to E x V (chaos), with BLOSUM62-based TCRdist applied between CDR3 peptides within each V-J. Welch's t-statistics and random forest reduced just over 500 V-J features to 13, which were used in a naive Bayes classifier (R e1071). No statistical method was used to set the sample size in advance, and investigators knew the group allocation. The paper reports TCR Vbeta CDR3 sequencing of some 140 peripheral blood samples: under 45 ophthalmopathy, around 80 hyperthyroidism and approximately 17 progressor patients.

The chain is made from TRBV20-1 and TRBJ1-2; a weak D assignment points to TRBD1 (5 bases agree). The sequenced sample was peripheral blood mononuclear cells (PBMCs), obtained at new diagnosis, from a patient treated with antithyroid drugs. The receptor was derived from a woman aged 18 to 35 with Graves disease. Donor details come from another sample of the same person, matched by shared clones. The CDR3 region reads CSAREGRPRNYGYTF. The DNA sequence reads TGCAGTGCTAGAGAGGGACGCCCTCGCAACTATGGCTACACCTTC.